This note documents a single T cell receptor (beta chain) sequence. What antigen it recognizes has not been identified. No qualities accompany the bases; no much larger clone lies one base away. Sequencing relied on an Illumina HiSeq 2500. Quantitative 5'-RACE with molecular barcodes was used to prepare TCR beta libraries. For the original study's pipeline: Disease-linked TCR variants were identified with a new computational method built on a probabilistic model of VDJ rearrangement. TCRdb reprocessed the public reads (quality trimming at Q25 with fastp, clone calling with MiXCR) and kept in-frame beta chains. Rows with a matching CDR3 protein are joined into one entry that keeps the most common DNA and genes. TCRdb, rather than the study authors, made the V and J calls. The sample data list around 340,000 distinct CDR3 sequences, and under 15% of these were observed just once. The ten top clones hold approximately 1.1% of the sample.

These data originate in a study of CD8 T cells in ankylosing spondylitis (dated by TCRdb to 2016 to 2017). Study-wide context: The study profiled T cell receptor beta repertoires in healthy donors and ankylosing spondylitis patients to find disease-linked TCR variants. The whole study cohort included over a hundred healthy donors and 25 or so ankylosing spondylitis patients. Samples of peripheral blood were taken, and for ankylosing spondylitis patients, synovial fluid was collected as well. Overall study results and their limits: A TCR beta motif made up of fewer than 10 highly homologous amino acid variants appeared to be characteristic of blood from ankylosing spondylitis patients. The disease-linked clones were reported as significantly enriched in matched synovial fluid samples from ankylosing spondylitis patients. A CD8+ phenotype was shown by the disease-linked clones, which were found at relatively low frequencies in peripheral blood. Some motif variants had previously been reported in the synovial fluid and blood of reactive arthritis patients, which suggests shared mechanisms of disease initiation.

V is cut by 5 bases and J by 2 bases, and the space between the germline ends is 16 bases. The CDR3 runs 15 amino acids, cysteine and phenylalanine included. Left in the record is the CDR3 DNA by itself, 45 bases read in frame from the first base. As encoded in the germline V gene, CDR1 is SGDLS while CDR2 is YYNGEE. Material: blood, either unsorted or a sorted T cell fraction (not recorded which). The receptor was isolated from a male donor with ankylosing spondylitis or in good health (not recorded which). In this chain, TRBV9 is recombined with TRBJ1-2, with the D gene too uncertain to name. The CDR3 in this case is CASSPTAISNYGYTF. Here is the DNA: TGTGCCAGCAGTCCTACGGCGATCTCAAACTATGGCTACACCTTC. Outside the CDR3, residues come from the reference TRBV9 and TRBJ1-2 proteins, so the full variable domain is: DSGVTQTPKHLITATGQRVTLRCSPRSGDLSVYWYQQSLDQGLQFLIQYYNGEERAKGNILERFSAQQFPDLHSELNLSSLELGDSALYFCASSPTAISNYGYTFGSGTRLTVV.